This TCR beta chain was captured in a study of metastatic and nonmetastatic thyroid tumors. For the study at large: Patients with malignant and benign thyroid disease provided blood and tumor or nodule tissue, whose repertoires were compared. Study-level results: The study reportedly found significantly higher TCR beta diversity in malignant thyroid tumors than benign nodules, in blood and tumor.

CDR1 and CDR2 from the germline V gene are GTSNPN and SVGIG (reference sequence). The CDR3 length is 13 residues. Trimming pared 5 bases from V and 4 bases from J, leaving 11 bases between. A note on this clone: Its matching antigen is unknown.

Original methodology: Between-group CDR3 differences, defined by clinicopathological status, yielded a distant-metastasis classifier for papillary thyroid cancer. TCRdb re-called the PCR reads via MiXCR. None of the V and J calls come from the authors' own analysis; TCRdb made them. Among about 19,000 clones, 30% to 40% were seen once, and the ten largest hold 10%. All patients reached thyroid surgery having received no treatment beforehand. The chain joins TRBV30 to TRBJ2-2; no firm D call. The clonotype comes from a male donor with papillary thyroid cancer or a benign thyroid nodule (not recorded which). Some clones in this sample may be carry-over from other donors' samples. Sequencing was done on a sample of tumor tissue. The CDR3 coding sequence is TGTGCCTGGGAGTACACCTCCACCGGGGAGCTGTTTTTT. Protein sequence: CAWEYTSTGELFF.